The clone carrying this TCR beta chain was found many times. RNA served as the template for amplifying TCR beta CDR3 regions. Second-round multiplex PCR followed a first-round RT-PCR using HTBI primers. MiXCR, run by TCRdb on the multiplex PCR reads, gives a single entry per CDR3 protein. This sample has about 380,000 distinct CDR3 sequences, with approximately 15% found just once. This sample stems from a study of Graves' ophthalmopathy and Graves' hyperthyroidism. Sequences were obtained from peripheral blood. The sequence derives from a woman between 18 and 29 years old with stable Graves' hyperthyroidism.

CDR3 region: CASSLSVTDTQYF. The CDR3 region has the DNA TGTGCCAGCAGTTTGAGTGTGACAGATACGCAGTATTTT. The rearrangement joins TRBV28 to TRBJ2-3; no firm D call. This CDR3 region has 13 residues. Germline V gene data show CDR1 as MDHEN and CDR2 as SYDVKM. Deletions cut 3 bases from V and 3 bases from J, with 7 bases between. Full variable domain (rest looked up from reference TRBV28 and TRBJ2-3): DVKVTQSSRYLVKRTGEKVFLECVQDMDHENMFWYRQDPGLGLRLIYFSYDVKMKEKGDIPEGYSVSREKKERFSLILESASTNQTSMYLCASSLSVTDTQYFGPGTRLTVL.